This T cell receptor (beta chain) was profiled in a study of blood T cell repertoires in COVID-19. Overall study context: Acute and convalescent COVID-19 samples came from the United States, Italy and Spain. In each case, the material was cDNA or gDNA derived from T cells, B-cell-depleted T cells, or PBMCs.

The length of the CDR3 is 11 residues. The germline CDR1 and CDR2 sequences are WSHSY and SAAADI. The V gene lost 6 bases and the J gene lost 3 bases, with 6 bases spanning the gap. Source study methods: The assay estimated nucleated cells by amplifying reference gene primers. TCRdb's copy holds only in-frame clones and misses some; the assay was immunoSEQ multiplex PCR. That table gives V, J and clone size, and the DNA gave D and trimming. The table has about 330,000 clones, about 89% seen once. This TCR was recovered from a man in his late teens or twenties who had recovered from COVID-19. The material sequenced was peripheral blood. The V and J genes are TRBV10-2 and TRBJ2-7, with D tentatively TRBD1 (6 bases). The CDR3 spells CASRQGYEQYF. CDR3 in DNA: TGCGCCAGCAGACAGGGCTACGAGCAGTACTTC.